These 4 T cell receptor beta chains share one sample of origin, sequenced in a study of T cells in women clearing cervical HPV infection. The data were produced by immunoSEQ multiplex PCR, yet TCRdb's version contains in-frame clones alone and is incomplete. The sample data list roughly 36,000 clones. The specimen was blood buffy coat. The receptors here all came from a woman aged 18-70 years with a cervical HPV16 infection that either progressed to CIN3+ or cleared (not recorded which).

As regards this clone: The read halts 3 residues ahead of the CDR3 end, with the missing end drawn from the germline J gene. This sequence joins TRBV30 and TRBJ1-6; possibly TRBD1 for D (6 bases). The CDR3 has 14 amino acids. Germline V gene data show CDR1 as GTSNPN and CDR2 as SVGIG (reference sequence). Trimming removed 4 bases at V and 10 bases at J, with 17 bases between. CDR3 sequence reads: CAWTLRTVGSPLHF. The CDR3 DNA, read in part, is TGTGCCTGGACACTCAGGACAGTAGGATCACCC.

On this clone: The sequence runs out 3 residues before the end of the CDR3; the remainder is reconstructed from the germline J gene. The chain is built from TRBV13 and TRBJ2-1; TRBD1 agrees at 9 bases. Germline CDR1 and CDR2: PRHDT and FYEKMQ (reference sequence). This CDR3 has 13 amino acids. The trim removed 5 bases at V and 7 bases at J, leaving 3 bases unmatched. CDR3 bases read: TGTGCCAGCAGCCGGGACAGGGAGAATGAG. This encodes CASSRDRENE. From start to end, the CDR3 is CASSRDRENEQFF. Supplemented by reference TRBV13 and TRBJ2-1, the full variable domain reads AAGVIQSPRHLIKEKRETATLKCYPIPRHDTVYWYQQGPGQDPQFLISFYEKMQSDKGSIPDRFSAQQFSDYHSELNMSSLELGDSALYFCASSRDRENEQFFGPGTRLTVL.

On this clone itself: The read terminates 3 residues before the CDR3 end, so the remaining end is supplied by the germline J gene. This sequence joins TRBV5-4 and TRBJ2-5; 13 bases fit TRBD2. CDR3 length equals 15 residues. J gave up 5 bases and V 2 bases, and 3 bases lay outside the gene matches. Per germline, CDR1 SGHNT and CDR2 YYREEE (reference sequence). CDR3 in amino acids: CASSFGLAGVETQYF. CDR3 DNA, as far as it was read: TGTGCCAGCAGCTTCGGACTAGCGGGAGTTGAGACC.

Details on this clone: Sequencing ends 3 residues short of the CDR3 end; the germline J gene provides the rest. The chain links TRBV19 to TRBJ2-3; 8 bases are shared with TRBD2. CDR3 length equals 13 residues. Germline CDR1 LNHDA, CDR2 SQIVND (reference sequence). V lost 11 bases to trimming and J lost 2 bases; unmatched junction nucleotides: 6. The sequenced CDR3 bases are TGTGCCGTACTAGCGGATCTCACAGATACG. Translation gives CAVLADLTDT. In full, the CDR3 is CAVLADLTDTQYF. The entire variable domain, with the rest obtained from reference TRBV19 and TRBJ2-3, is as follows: DGGITQSPKYLFRKEGQNVTLSCEQNLNHDAMYWYRQDPGQGLRLIYYSQIVNDFQKGDIAEGYSVSREKKESFPLTVTSAQKNPTAFYLCAVLADLTDTQYFGPGTRLTVL.